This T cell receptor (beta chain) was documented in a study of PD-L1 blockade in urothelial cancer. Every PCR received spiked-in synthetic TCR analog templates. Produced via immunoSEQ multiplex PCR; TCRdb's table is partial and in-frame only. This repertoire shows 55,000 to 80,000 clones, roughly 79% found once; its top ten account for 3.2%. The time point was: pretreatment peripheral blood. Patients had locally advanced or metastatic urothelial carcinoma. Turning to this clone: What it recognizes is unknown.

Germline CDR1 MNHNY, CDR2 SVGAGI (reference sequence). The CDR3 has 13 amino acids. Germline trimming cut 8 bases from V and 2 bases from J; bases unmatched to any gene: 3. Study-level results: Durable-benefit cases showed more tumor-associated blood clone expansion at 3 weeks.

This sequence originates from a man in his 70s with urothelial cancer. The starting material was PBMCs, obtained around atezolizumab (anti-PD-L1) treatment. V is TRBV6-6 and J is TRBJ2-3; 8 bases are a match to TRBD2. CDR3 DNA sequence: TGTGCCAGCTTGACTAGCGACACAGATACGCAGTATTTT. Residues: CASLTSDTDTQYF.